Below, 32 T cell receptor beta chains from the same sample are listed, as sequenced in a study of T cells after yellow fever vaccination. TCRdb redid the calling of the 5' RACE reads with MiXCR, one entry per CDR3 protein. This sample has roughly 520,000 distinct CDR3 sequences, with 21% found just once. The sample was PBMCs, taken around 3 weeks after the first yellow fever vaccination. Receptor source: a man younger than 30 who received the YFV17D yellow fever vaccine.

V is TRBV7-9 and J is TRBJ2-5, with 7 bases fitting TRBD1. J gave up 5 bases and V 3 bases, and 9 bases lay outside the gene matches. The CDR3 runs 15 residues. The germline CDR1 and CDR2 sequences are SEHNR and FQNEAQ (reference sequence). In DNA form, the CDR3 reads TGTGCCAGCAGCTTTTCACAGGGGATAAGGGAGACCCAGTACTTC. The encoded protein is CASSFSQGIRETQYF. The variable domain in full, with the rest retrieved from reference TRBV7-9 and TRBJ2-5, is DTGVSQNPRHKITKRGQNVTFRCDPISEHNRLYWYRQTLGQGPEFLTYFQNEAQLEKSRLLSDRFSAERPKGSFSTLEIQRTEQGDSAMYLCASSFSQGIRETQYFGPGTRLLVL.

This clonotype was found a few times. This chain uses TRBV28 with TRBJ2-1; D gene unclear. The CDR3 extends over 14 amino acids. Germline CDR1 and CDR2: MDHEN and SYDVKM. Trimming stripped 5 bases from V and 1 base from J, with 9 bases between. The CDR3 bases are TGTGCCAGCAGTCCCTCGAATTCCTACAATGAGCAGTTCTTC. Protein sequence: CASSPSNSYNEQFF.

This clonotype was detected ten times or more. V is TRBV4-2 and J is TRBJ1-6, with unresolved D. The V end was cut by 3 bases, the J end by 4 bases, with 7 bases between. The CDR3 contains 14 residues. Germline CDR1 and CDR2: LGHNA and YNFKEQ. CDR3 region: CASSQAGYNSPLHF. The DNA of the CDR3 is TGTGCCAGCAGCCAGGCGGGTTATAATTCACCCCTCCACTTT.

The chain carries TRBV4-3 and TRBJ2-5; no reliable D call. V was clipped by 1 base and J by 10 bases, with 19 bases between them. Germline CDR1 LGHNA, CDR2 YSLEER. The CDR3 covers 15 residues. The CDR3 nucleotides read TGCGCCAGCAGCCAAGGCCCGAGCCTGATTCCGGACCAGTACTTC. This gives the protein CASSQGPSLIPDQYF.

This clonotype was observed a few times. The chain links TRBV5-6 to TRBJ2-4; a possible D gene is TRBD2 (5 bases). In germline, CDR1 is SGHDT, CDR2 YYEEEE. Trimming removed 0 bases at V and 6 bases at J, with 16 bases between. The CDR3 extends over 16 amino acids. The CDR3 sequence is CASSLDGELVGNIQYF. The CDR3 DNA sequence: TGTGCCAGCAGCTTGGACGGGGAGTTGGTGGGAAACATTCAGTACTTC.

This clonotype was seen only a few times. The chain combines TRBV7-3 with TRBJ2-2; no definite D call. Germline V CDR1 and CDR2: SGHTA, FQGTGA. Trimming took 5 bases from V and 4 from J, leaving 14 bases between them. The CDR3 is 15 amino acids. CDR3 amino acids: CASSPLDGVTGELFF. The CDR3 bases are TGTGCCAGCAGCCCCCTGGACGGAGTCACCGGGGAGCTGTTTTTT.

The chain has TRBV12-3 or TRBV12-4 and TRBJ1-1; D unclear. The ends were cut back, 3 bases at V and 6 bases at J, with 14 bases in the middle. This CDR3 contains 14 residues. The CDR3 sequence is CASSFYPNSAEAFF. The CDR3 region has the DNA TGTGCCAGCAGTTTTTACCCTAACTCGGCTGAAGCTTTCTTT.

This clonotype has just a few counts. The CDR3 DNA follows: TGCGCCAGCAGCTTCACAGCTGACAATGAGCAGTTCTTC. This translates into CASSFTADNEQFF. V and J are TRBV5-1 and TRBJ2-1; no clear D gene. Per the germline V gene, CDR1 is SGHRS and CDR2 is YFSETQ. Trimming left V 2 bases short and J 5 bases short, with 8 bases between. This CDR3 is 13 amino acids long. Complete variable domain (other parts from reference TRBV5-1 and TRBJ2-1): KAGVTQTPRYLIKTRGQQVTLSCSPISGHRSVSWYQQTPGQGLQFLFEYFSETQRNKGNFPGRFSGRQFSNSRSEMNVSTLELGDSALYLCASSFTADNEQFFGPGTRLTVL.

This rearrangement joins TRBV3-1 to TRBJ2-1, with TRBD2 as a possible D gene (6 bases). CDR3 length: 13 residues. Deletions cut 3 bases from V and 7 bases from J, with 10 bases between. Germline values: CDR1 LGHDT, CDR2 YNNKEL (reference sequence). The CDR3 here is CASSQAGFNEQFF. In DNA form, the CDR3 reads TGTGCCAGCAGCCAGGCGGGGTTTAATGAGCAGTTCTTC.

In this sample, this clonotype turned up a few times. The chain couples TRBV4-3 to TRBJ2-3; no reliable D call. The V gene lost 2 bases and the J gene lost 4 bases, with 16 bases spanning the gap. The germline V gene has CDR1 LGHNA and CDR2 YSLEER. The CDR3 totals 16 residues. The CDR3 region has the DNA TGCGCCAGCAGCCAAAGAGGTTATCCCAACTCAGATACGCAGTATTTT. Its protein product is CASSQRGYPNSDTQYF.

This chain connects TRBV5-1 to TRBJ2-3; a weak D match, TRBD1 (5 bases). Trimming pared 0 bases from V and 0 bases from J, leaving 8 bases between. This CDR3 is built from 15 residues. Per the germline V gene, CDR1 is SGHRS and CDR2 is YFSETQ. Written as DNA, the CDR3 is TGCGCCAGCAGCTTGGGACAGCGTAGCACAGATACGCAGTATTTT. This translates into CASSLGQRSTDTQYF.

The chain is built from TRBV19 and TRBJ2-5, with D perhaps matching TRBD1 (7 bases). Germline CDR1 LNHDA, CDR2 SQIVND (reference sequence). V lost 0 bases and J lost 7, with 9 bases in between. The length of the CDR3 is 13 residues. CDR3 sequence reads: CASSIDQGGTQYF. The DNA for the CDR3 is TGTGCCAGTAGTATAGATCAGGGGGGGACCCAGTACTTC.

The chain couples TRBV4-3 to TRBJ2-2, with D possibly being TRBD1 (5 bases). Deletions cut 1 base from V and 5 bases from J, with 11 bases between. The CDR3 contains 15 residues. Looked up from germline, CDR1 is LGHNA and CDR2 is YSLEER. CDR3 DNA sequence: TGCGCCAGCAGCCAAGGTACAGGTTATACCGGGGAGCTGTTTTTT. The encoded protein is CASSQGTGYTGELFF.

This clonotype was recorded a few times. The chain links TRBV25-1 to TRBJ2-5; weak D call: TRBD2 (5 bases). Germline CDR1 and CDR2: MGHDK and SYGVNS. With 2 bases removed from V and 5 bases from J, the gap between germline ends came to 12 bases. The CDR3 totals 14 residues. The CDR3: CASSERTAGETQYF. In DNA form, the CDR3 reads TGTGCCAGCAGTGAACGGACGGCGGGTGAGACCCAGTACTTC.

This clonotype came up a few times. The chain employs TRBV5-1 and TRBJ2-1; TRBD2 matches 8 bases. CDR3 length: 15 amino acids. The V and J ends lost 0 bases and 6 bases, in that order; junction bases with no gene match: 5. Germline V CDR1 and CDR2: SGHRS, YFSETQ. CDR3 region: CASSLGFGGANEQFF. DNA for the CDR3: TGCGCCAGCAGCTTGGGGTTCGGGGGGGCCAATGAGCAGTTCTTC.

The chain carries TRBV29-1 and TRBJ1-2; 7 nucleotides line up with TRBD1. The CDR3 is 12 amino acids. The V gene end was trimmed by 6 bases and the J gene end by 5 bases; junction bases not matched to a gene: 6. Germline loops: CDR1 SQVTM, CDR2 ANQGSEA. The CDR3 is CSVRGTAYGYTF. In DNA form, the CDR3 reads TGCAGCGTGAGGGGGACAGCGTATGGCTACACCTTC.

This clonotype was counted a few times. This chain connects TRBV11-1 to TRBJ2-1; TRBD2 might be the D (7 bases). This CDR3 has 16 amino acids. V was clipped by 1 base and J by 4 bases, with 14 bases between them. CDR1 is SGHAT, CDR2 FQDESV, per germline (reference sequence). The CDR3 region has the DNA TGTGCCAGCAGCTTAGTTGGCGGGGGCCTTTACAATGAGCAGTTCTTC. This codes for CASSLVGGGLYNEQFF.

This clonotype appeared a few times. The chain couples TRBV13 to TRBJ1-6; D not certain. CDR3 length: 15 residues. Trimming left V 5 bases short and J 1 base short, with 9 bases between. Germline V gene sequence: CDR1 PRHDT, CDR2 FYEKMQ (reference sequence). CDR3 sequence (DNA): TGTGCCAGCAGCCTACAGAGATCCTATAATTCACCCCTCCACTTT. Amino acid sequence: CASSLQRSYNSPLHF. Based on the CDR3 plus reference TRBV13 and TRBJ1-6, the full variable domain is AAGVIQSPRHLIKEKRETATLKCYPIPRHDTVYWYQQGPGQDPQFLISFYEKMQSDKGSIPDRFSAQQFSDYHSELNMSSLELGDSALYFCASSLQRSYNSPLHFGNGTRLTVT.

The chain joins TRBV7-2 to TRBJ2-3; TRBD2 aligns across 9 bases. The CDR3 spans 15 residues. V shed 3 bases, J shed 4 bases, and the junction held 5 bases outside the gene matches. Per germline, CDR1 SGHTA and CDR2 FQGNSA. Here the CDR3 DNA reads TGTGCCAGCAGCTTCGGCGGGGGGGCCCCAGATACGCAGTATTTT. It translates to CASSFGGGAPDTQYF.

This clonotype was counted between two and nine times. This chain uses TRBV6-2 or TRBV6-3 with TRBJ2-4, with D unresolved. This CDR3 is 16 amino acids long. Germline V CDR1 and CDR2: MNHEY, SVGEGT. V lost 6 bases and J 0 bases, leaving 15 bases between the germline ends. The CDR3 loop is CASSRIQVVAKNIQYF. The CDR3, as DNA: TGTGCCAGCAGCCGCATTCAGGTGGTAGCCAAAAACATTCAGTACTTC.

CDR3 in DNA: TGTGCCAGCAGCCCCTGGTCCTCGTACCAAGAGACCCAGTACTTC. Translated, it gives CASSPWSSYQETQYF. V gene TRBV7-9 combines with J gene TRBJ2-5, with D unclear. Trimming took off 5 bases at V and 0 bases at J, with 13 bases between the two ends. Germline assignment: CDR1 SEHNR and CDR2 FQNEAQ (reference sequence). The CDR3 totals 15 residues. Full variable domain (outside the CDR3, taken from reference TRBV7-9 and TRBJ2-5): DTGVSQNPRHKITKRGQNVTFRCDPISEHNRLYWYRQTLGQGPEFLTYFQNEAQLEKSRLLSDRFSAERPKGSFSTLEIQRTEQGDSAMYLCASSPWSSYQETQYFGPGTRLLVL.

The chain carries TRBV12-3 or TRBV12-4 and TRBJ2-5; tentative D call: TRBD2 (6 bases). The CDR3 contains 15 residues. V lost 3 bases, J lost 0 bases, and 11 bases lay in between. The CDR3 DNA follows: TGTGCCAGCAGTTTGGCGGGGTCTTACCAAGAGACCCAGTACTTC. It specifies CASSLAGSYQETQYF.

The chain recombines TRBV11-2 with TRBJ1-4; D is ambiguous. V dropped 1 base and J dropped 5 bases, with 8 bases sitting between them. Germline V gene lookup returns CDR1 SGHAT and CDR2 FQNNGV. The CDR3 runs to 14 residues. In DNA form, the CDR3 reads TGTGCCAGCAGCTTAGGTGAAGCCAATGAAAAACTGTTTTTT. Its translation is CASSLGEANEKLFF. Variable domain in full (rest from reference TRBV11-2 and TRBJ1-4): EAGVAQSPRYKIIEKRQSVAFWCNPISGHATLYWYQQILGQGPKLLIQFQNNGVVDDSQLPKDRFSAERLKGVDSTLKIQPAKLEDSAVYLCASSLGEANEKLFFGSGTQLSVL.

This clonotype has just a few counts. J is TRBJ2-1 and V is TRBV5-1; a possible D gene is TRBD1 (5 bases). The CDR3 loop spans 14 amino acids. Trimming pared 1 base from V and 7 bases from J, leaving 12 bases between. The germline gives CDR1 SGHRS, CDR2 YFSETQ. CDR3 DNA sequence: TGCGCCAGCAGCTTGATCCAAGGGGAAAATGAGCAGTTCTTC. Its protein product is CASSLIQGENEQFF. Together with reference TRBV5-1 and TRBJ2-1, the CDR3 gives the full variable domain: KAGVTQTPRYLIKTRGQQVTLSCSPISGHRSVSWYQQTPGQGLQFLFEYFSETQRNKGNFPGRFSGRQFSNSRSEMNVSTLELGDSALYLCASSLIQGENEQFFGPGTRLTVL.

This clonotype was seen a few times. The rearrangement uses TRBV27 and TRBJ1-5; D unclear. The CDR3 is 15 amino acids. The V end lost 3 bases, the J end lost 0 bases, and 9 bases lay between the germline ends. The germline V gene has CDR1 MNHEY and CDR2 SMNVEV (reference sequence). The CDR3 is CASSFAQNSNQPQHF. As DNA, the CDR3 is TGTGCCAGCAGTTTCGCCCAGAATAGCAATCAGCCCCAGCATTTT.

The V call is TRBV5-6, the J call TRBJ2-2, with a possible D match to TRBD1 (5 bases). The CDR3 covers 13 residues. Germline CDR1 SGHDT, CDR2 YYEEEE. V shed 7 bases and J shed 9 bases, with 16 bases lying between them. DNA for the CDR3: TGTGCCAGCGGCCTGGGGCCCAAGCGGGAGCTGTTTTTT. Its translation: CASGLGPKRELFF.

The chain employs TRBV20-1 and TRBJ2-4; no firm D call. The CDR3 is 13 amino acids. Germline CDR1 and CDR2: DFQATT and SNEGSKA (reference sequence). Deletions cut 2 bases from V and 1 base from J, with 6 bases between. The DNA for the CDR3 is TGCAGTGCTAGACCAGTTGCCAAAAACATTCAGTACTTC. It codes for CSARPVAKNIQYF.

This clonotype was picked up a small number of times. This sequence joins TRBV12-3 or TRBV12-4 and TRBJ2-2, with D possibly being TRBD1 (6 bases). The V end was cut by 8 bases, the J end by 3 bases, with 19 bases between. The CDR3 spans 16 residues. The CDR3 DNA reads TGTGCCAGCTCCCGAGCCCGGGACATTTACACCGGGGAGCTGTTTTTT. Its translation: CASSRARDIYTGELFF.

The genes are TRBV11-2 and TRBJ2-1, with D possibly TRBD1 on 5 matching bases. Germline V gene lookup returns CDR1 SGHAT and CDR2 FQNNGV. The CDR3 has 15 residues. Trimming pared 2 bases from V and 2 bases from J, leaving 10 bases between. The CDR3 region has the DNA TGTGCCAGCAGCTTAAATCAGGGCCCCTACAATGAGCAGTTCTTC. The encoded protein is CASSLNQGPYNEQFF.

V usage is TRBV20-1 and J usage is TRBJ2-7; weak D call: TRBD1 (6 bases). This CDR3 comprises 13 residues. Germline assignment: CDR1 DFQATT and CDR2 SNEGSKA (reference sequence). Between the trimmed V and J ends, which lost 6 bases and 0 bases, there was a span of 12 bases. Here the CDR3 reads CSATGDISYEQYV. DNA for the CDR3: TGCAGTGCAACCGGGGACATCTCCTACGAGCAGTACGTC.

The chain combines TRBV10-3 with TRBJ1-5; maybe TRBD1 (5 bases). The germline V gene has CDR1 ENHRY and CDR2 SYGVKD. The CDR3 runs to 15 residues. CDR3 bases: TGTGCGACCCAAGGGTCGGGGGATAGCAATCAGCCCCAGCATTTT. Residues: CATQGSGDSNQPQHF.

This clonotype was counted only a few times. The CDR3 loop reads CASSVGDSRGGGFTEAFF. CDR3 DNA: TGTGCCAGCAGCGTAGGCGACAGCAGGGGTGGAGGTTTCACTGAAGCTTTCTTT. The gene calls are TRBV9 and TRBJ1-1; possibly TRBD1 for D (6 bases). This CDR3 contains 18 residues. Germline assignment: CDR1 SGDLS and CDR2 YYNGEE. V was cut by 0 bases and J by 4 bases, with 22 bases left in between.